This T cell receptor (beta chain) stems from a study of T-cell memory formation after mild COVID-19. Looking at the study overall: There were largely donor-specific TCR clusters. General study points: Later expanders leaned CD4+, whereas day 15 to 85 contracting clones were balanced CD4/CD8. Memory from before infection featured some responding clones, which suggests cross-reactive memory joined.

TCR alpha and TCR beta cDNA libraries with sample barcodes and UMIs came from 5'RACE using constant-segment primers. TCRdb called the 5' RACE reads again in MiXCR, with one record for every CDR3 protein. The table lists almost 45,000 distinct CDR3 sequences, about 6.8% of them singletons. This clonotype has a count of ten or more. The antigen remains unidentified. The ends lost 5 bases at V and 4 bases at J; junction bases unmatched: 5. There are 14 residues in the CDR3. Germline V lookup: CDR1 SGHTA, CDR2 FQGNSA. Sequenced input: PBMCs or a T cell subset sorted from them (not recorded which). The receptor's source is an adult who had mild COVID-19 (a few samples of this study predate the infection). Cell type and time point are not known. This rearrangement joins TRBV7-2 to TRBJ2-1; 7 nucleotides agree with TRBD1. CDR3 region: CASSEGQPYNEQFF. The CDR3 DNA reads TGTGCCAGCAGCGAGGGACAGCCATACAATGAGCAGTTCTTC.